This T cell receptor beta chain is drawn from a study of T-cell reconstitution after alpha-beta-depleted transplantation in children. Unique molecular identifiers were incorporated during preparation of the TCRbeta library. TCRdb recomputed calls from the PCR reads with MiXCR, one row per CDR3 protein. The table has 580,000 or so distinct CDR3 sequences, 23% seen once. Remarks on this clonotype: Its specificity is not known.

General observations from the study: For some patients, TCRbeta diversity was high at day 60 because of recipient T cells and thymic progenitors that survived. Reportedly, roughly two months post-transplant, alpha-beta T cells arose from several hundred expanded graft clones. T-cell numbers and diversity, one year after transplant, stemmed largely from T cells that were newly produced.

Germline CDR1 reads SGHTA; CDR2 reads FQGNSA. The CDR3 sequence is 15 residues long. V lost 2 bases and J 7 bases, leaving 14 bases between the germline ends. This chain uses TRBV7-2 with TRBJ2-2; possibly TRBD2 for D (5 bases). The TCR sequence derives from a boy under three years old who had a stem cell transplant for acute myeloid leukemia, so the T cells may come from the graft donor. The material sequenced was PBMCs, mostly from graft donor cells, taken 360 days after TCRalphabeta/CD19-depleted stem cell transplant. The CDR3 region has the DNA TGTGCCAGCAGCTTAACGTGGGCGGGTAACGGGGAGCTGTTTTTT. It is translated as CASSLTWAGNGELFF.